This T cell receptor (beta chain) derives from a study of T cell responses to AZD1222 COVID-19 vaccine. Study results and caveats: Unmutated variant regions reportedly attract nearly half of all spike-specific TCRs. A rise in Spike-specific TCR breadth and depth followed two AZD1222 doses.

The CDR3 has 14 amino acids. Germline CDR1 is LGHDT and CDR2 is YNNKEL (reference sequence). Deletions cut 3 bases from V and 4 bases from J, with 7 bases between. The data were produced by immunoSEQ multiplex PCR, yet TCRdb's version contains in-frame clones alone and is incomplete. This table has about 130,000 clones, about 92% appearing once. To note about this clone: Its specificity is not known.

The sequence derives from an adult who received the AZD1222 COVID-19 vaccine. The sample consisted of peripheral blood, taken 28 days after the second AZD1222 dose. This chain links TRBV3-1 (or the pseudogene TRBV3-2) with TRBJ2-6; D possibly corresponds to TRBD2 (6 bases). CDR3 DNA: TGTGCCAGCAGCCAGGGAGGCGGGGCCAACGTCCTGACTTTC. It encodes CASSQGGGANVLTF.